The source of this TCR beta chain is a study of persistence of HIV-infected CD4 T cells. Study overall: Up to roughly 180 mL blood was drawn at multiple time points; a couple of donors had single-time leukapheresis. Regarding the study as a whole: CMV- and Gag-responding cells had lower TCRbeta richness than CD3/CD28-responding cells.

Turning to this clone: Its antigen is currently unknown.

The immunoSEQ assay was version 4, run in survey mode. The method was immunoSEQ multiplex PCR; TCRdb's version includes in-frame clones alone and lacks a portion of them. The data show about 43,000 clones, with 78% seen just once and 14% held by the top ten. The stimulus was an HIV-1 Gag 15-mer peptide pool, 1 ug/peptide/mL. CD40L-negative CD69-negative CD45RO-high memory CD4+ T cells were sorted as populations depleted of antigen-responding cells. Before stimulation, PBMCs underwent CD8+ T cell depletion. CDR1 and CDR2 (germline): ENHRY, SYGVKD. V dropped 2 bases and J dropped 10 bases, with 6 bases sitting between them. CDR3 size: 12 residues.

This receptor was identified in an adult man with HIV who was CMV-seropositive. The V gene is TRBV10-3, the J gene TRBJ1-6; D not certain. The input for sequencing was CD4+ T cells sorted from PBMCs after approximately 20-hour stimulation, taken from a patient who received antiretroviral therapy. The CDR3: CAISEEGSPLHF. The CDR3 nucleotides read TGTGCCATCAGTGAGGAAGGGTCACCCCTCCACTTT.